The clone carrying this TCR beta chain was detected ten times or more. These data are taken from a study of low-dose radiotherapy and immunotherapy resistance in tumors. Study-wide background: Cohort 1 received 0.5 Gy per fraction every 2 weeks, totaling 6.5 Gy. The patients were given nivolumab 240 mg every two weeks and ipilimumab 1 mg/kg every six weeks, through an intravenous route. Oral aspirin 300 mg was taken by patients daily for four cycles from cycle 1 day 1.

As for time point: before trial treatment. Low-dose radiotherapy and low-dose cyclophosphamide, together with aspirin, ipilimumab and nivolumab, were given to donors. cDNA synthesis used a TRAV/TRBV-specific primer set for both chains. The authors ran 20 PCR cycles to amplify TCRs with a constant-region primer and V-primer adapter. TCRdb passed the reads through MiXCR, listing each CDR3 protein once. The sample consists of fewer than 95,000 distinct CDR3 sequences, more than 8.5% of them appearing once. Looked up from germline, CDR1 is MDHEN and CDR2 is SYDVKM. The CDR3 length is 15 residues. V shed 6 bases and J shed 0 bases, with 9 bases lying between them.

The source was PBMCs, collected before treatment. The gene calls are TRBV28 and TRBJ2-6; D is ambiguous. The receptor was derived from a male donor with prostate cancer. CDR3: CASSSWSSGANVLTF. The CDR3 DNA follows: TGTGCCAGCAGCTCATGGAGCTCTGGGGCCAACGTCCTGACTTTC.